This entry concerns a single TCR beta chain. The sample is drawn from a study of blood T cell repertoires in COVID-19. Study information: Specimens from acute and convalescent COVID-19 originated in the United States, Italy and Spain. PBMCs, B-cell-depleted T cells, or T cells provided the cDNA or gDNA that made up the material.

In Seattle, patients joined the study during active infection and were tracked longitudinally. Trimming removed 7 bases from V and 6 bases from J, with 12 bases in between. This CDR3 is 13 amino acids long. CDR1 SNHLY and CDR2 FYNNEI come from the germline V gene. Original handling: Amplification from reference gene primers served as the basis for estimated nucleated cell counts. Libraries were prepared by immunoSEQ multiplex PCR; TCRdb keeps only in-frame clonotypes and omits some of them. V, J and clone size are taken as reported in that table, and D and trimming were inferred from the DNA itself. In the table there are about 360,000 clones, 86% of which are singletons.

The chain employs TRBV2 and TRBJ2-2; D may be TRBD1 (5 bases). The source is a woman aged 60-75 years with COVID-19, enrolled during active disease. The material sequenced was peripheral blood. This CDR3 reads CASTRVSAGELFF. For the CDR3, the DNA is TGTGCCAGCACCAGGGTCTCTGCCGGGGAGCTGTTTTTT.